This TCR beta chain derives from a study of response to subunit inactivated influenza vaccine. Whole-study findings and limits: The authors offered the suggestion that each seasonal influenza vaccination recruits few new T cells.

TCRdb re-analysed the RT-PCR reads in MiXCR, keeping a single row per CDR3 protein. The table shows 250,000 to 350,000 distinct CDR3 sequences, with roughly 20% occurring only once. This clonotype has more than one count but fewer than ten. The antigen remains unidentified. The sequenced sample was PBMCs from blood, obtained 21 months after vaccination. This receptor was identified in a man aged 50-75 years who received an inactivated influenza vaccine.

Here the CDR3 reads CASSTQAGGPGELFF. In DNA, the CDR3 is TGTGCCAGTAGTACCCAAGCGGGAGGGCCCGGGGAGCTGTTTTTT. The chain couples TRBV19 to TRBJ2-2, with 10 positions matching TRBD2. The trim removed 4 bases at V and 6 bases at J, leaving 5 bases unmatched. Per the germline V gene, CDR1 is LNHDA and CDR2 is SQIVND (reference sequence). The CDR3 spans 15 residues. The full variable domain, completed using reference TRBV19 and TRBJ2-2, is DGGITQSPKYLFRKEGQNVTLSCEQNLNHDAMYWYRQDPGQGLRLIYYSQIVNDFQKGDIAEGYSVSREKKESFPLTVTSAQKNPTAFYLCASSTQAGGPGELFFGEGSRLTVL.